The entry below gives a single TCR beta chain sequence along with its context. The antigen remains undetermined. A universal primer site came from template switching; cDNA carried unique molecular identifiers. TCRdb re-analysed the 5' RACE reads in MiXCR, keeping a single row per CDR3 protein. Of hundreds of thousands of distinct CDR3 sequences listed, less than 25% are singletons. This sample stems from a study of identical twins. Study-wide results and caveats: One should note that invariant MAIT and iNKT cells could partly confound zero-insertion analyses.

Unmatched junction bases numbered 12, after V lost 2 bases and J lost 7 bases. The CDR3 runs 18 residues. Separately, the same data were catalogued under a study of T cells expressing NK-cell markers. That paper notes: Sorted T-cell subsets CD3+CD56+NKG2C+, CD3+CD56+NKG2C- and CD3+CD56-NKG2C+ were TCR beta-sequenced. It is unclear if expanded NKG2C-expressing clones target HCMV antigens.

The J gene is TRBJ2-2, the V gene TRBV12-3 or TRBV12-4; 11 bases align to TRBD2. Sequenced: PBMCs. This clonotype was sampled from a woman aged 18-29 years in good health. CDR3 region: CASSLLGTSGTPGGELFF. CDR3 in DNA: TGTGCCAGCAGTTTACTAGGGACTAGCGGTACCCCAGGCGGGGAGCTGTTTTTT.